This T cell receptor (beta chain) appears in the sequencing data of a study of siplizumab effects on memory and regulatory T cells. Regarding the study as a whole: Naive T cells seemed more diverse than memory cells and seemed major alloresponse contributors.

The table came from immunoSEQ multiplex PCR; TCRdb's copy has only in-frame clones and leaves some out. The sample lists 70,000 or so clones; over 80% were seen once. Looked up from germline, CDR1 is MGHRA and CDR2 is YSYEKL. The V end was cut by 8 bases, the J end by 7 bases, with 18 bases between. This CDR3 is built from 14 residues. A word on this clone: Its antigen is undetermined.

Sequencing was carried out using Tregs sorted from blood. This sequence was found in a human donor in good health. The V and J genes are TRBV4-1 and TRBJ2-1; a weak D match, TRBD2 (6 bases). The CDR3 sequence: CASQPGLMANEQFF. CDR3 DNA: TGCGCCAGCCAGCCGGGACTTATGGCAAATGAGCAGTTCTTC.